The T cell receptor (beta chain) under discussion was sequenced for a study of cytomegalovirus exposure and HLA in healthy donors. Findings and limits, study-wide: Listed as cytomegalovirus-associated were 150 or so TCR beta chains. With DRB1 most and HLA-C fewest, TCR association rates differed between HLA loci in a later analysis.

Comment on this clone: Its antigen is as yet unknown.

60 Vbeta and 13 Jbeta primers were used in PCR. TCRdb's copy holds only in-frame clones and misses some; the assay was immunoSEQ multiplex PCR. The sample records fewer than 350,000 clones, around 90% being singletons. The sequenced sample was PBMCs. This clonotype was sampled from a young woman in good health and CMV-seronegative.

CDR3 in DNA: TGTGCCAGTAGTCCGTATCTCCCGCAGGGTCGGTATGGCTACACCTTC. Translating gives CASSPYLPQGRYGYTF. The V call is TRBV19, the J call TRBJ1-2, with D perhaps TRBD1 (5 bases). The CDR3 totals 16 residues. The germline gives CDR1 LNHDA, CDR2 SQIVND (reference sequence). Trimming left V 5 bases short and J 5 bases short, with 21 bases between.